A single sample gave rise to the 11 T cell receptor beta chains below, sequenced in a study of T cell responses to AZD1222 COVID-19 vaccine (dated by TCRdb to the early 2020s). This sample's time point label indicates: baseline before first vaccination. The intended sense of this specimen's treatment or condition label: meningococcal conjugate vaccine given as trial control. The protocol used for the library was the immunoSEQ multiplex PCR assay. As stored in TCRdb, this immuneACCESS dataset retains in-frame rearrangements with V and J assigned. A fraction of the clones does not appear; measured against another copy, unresolved V genes explain less than half of the discrepancy, and the remainder lacks a known reason. The sample table shows around 99,000 clones, and 88% are seen once. About 13% of the sample lies in the top ten. This sample comprised peripheral blood, obtained on day 0 of MenACWY control vaccination. The receptor set was obtained from an adult in good health.

This chain links TRBV28 with TRBJ1-5, with D perhaps TRBD1 (5 bases). The length of the CDR3 is 12 residues. In germline, CDR1 is MDHEN, CDR2 SYDVKM. V was cut by 5 bases and J by 5 bases, with 7 bases left in between. The CDR3 DNA follows: TGTGCCAGCAGTACAGGTGATCAGCCCCAGCATTTT. It codes for CASSTGDQPQHF.

The chain couples TRBV18 to TRBJ2-5; a weak D match, TRBD2 (6 bases). V was clipped by 6 bases and J by 2 bases, with 10 bases between them. The CDR3 contains 13 residues. Germline V lookup: CDR1 KGHSH, CDR2 LQKENI. This chain's CDR3 is CASSPGEQETQYF. CDR3 in DNA: TGTGCCAGCTCCCCGGGAGAACAAGAGACCCAGTACTTC.

V and J are TRBV24-1 and TRBJ2-1; a weak D match, TRBD2 (6 bases). The CDR3 is 16 residues long. V lost 0 bases and J lost 5, with 13 bases in between. Germline CDR1 KGHDR, CDR2 SFDVKD. This chain's CDR3 is CATSDLYTAGNNEQFF. The CDR3 region has the DNA TGTGCCACCAGTGATTTGTACACTGCGGGAAACAATGAGCAGTTCTTC.

This clone was seen a few times. J is TRBJ2-7 and V is TRBV19; TRBD1 matches 9 bases. The CDR3 spans 14 residues. CDR1 and CDR2 (germline): LNHDA, SQIVND (reference sequence). Losses at the gene ends were 3 bases for V and 7 bases for J; bases not matched to a gene: 7. In DNA, the CDR3 is TGTGCCAGTAGTATGGACAGGGGACGAGGGGAGCAGTACTTC. It codes for CASSMDRGRGEQYF.

The V gene is TRBV29-1, the J gene TRBJ1-1; no firm D call. The CDR3 covers 12 residues. Germline V gene data show CDR1 as SQVTM and CDR2 as ANQGSEA. V was cut by 4 bases and J by 4 bases, with 10 bases left in between. The CDR3 sequence is CSVVWWATEAFF. Here the CDR3 DNA reads TGCAGCGTTGTATGGTGGGCCACTGAAGCTTTCTTT.

V and J are TRBV7-3 and TRBJ2-1; 12 bases are shared with TRBD2. The CDR3 extends over 17 amino acids. Germline V lookup: CDR1 SGHTA, CDR2 FQGTGA. V lost 2 bases to trimming and J lost 7 bases; unmatched junction nucleotides: 9. CDR3 DNA: TGTGCCAGCAGCTTAGGGGGTCCGGGACTAGCGGGTAATGAGCAGTTCTTC. Protein sequence: CASSLGGPGLAGNEQFF. The full variable domain, with the rest looked up from reference TRBV7-3 and TRBJ2-1, is GAGVSQTPSNKVTEKGKYVELRCDPISGHTALYWYRQSLGQGPEFLIYFQGTGAADDSGLPNDRFFAVRPEGSVSTLKIQRTERGDSAVYLCASSLGGPGLAGNEQFFGPGTRLTVL.

This sequence joins TRBV6-5 and TRBJ1-5; D is unclear. The V gene lost 7 bases and the J gene lost 7 bases, with 17 bases spanning the gap. Germline V gene data show CDR1 as MNHEY and CDR2 as SVGAGI. CDR3 length equals 14 residues. The CDR3 DNA follows: TGTGCCAGCACACGACATCAGATAGAACAGCCCCAGCATTTT. It encodes CASTRHQIEQPQHF.

This chain uses TRBV29-1 with TRBJ2-2, with D hard to call. There are 13 residues in the CDR3. The germline V and J ends were trimmed by 3 bases and 0 bases, with 5 bases remaining between them. Germline CDR1 reads SQVTM; CDR2 reads ANQGSEA. CDR3 nucleotides: TGCAGCGTTGACCCGGCGAACACCGGGGAGCTGTTTTTT. Amino acids: CSVDPANTGELFF.

The chain joins TRBV7-9 to TRBJ2-5; 9 bases align to TRBD1. After removal of 5 bases from V and 4 bases from J, the junction contained 11 bases not matched to a gene. Germline V gene sequence: CDR1 SEHNR, CDR2 FQNEAQ (reference sequence). The CDR3 contains 16 residues. Written as DNA, the CDR3 is TGTGCCAGCAGCGGAACAGGGGGCGACGAACGAGAGACCCAGTACTTC. Its translation: CASSGTGGDERETQYF.

Regarding this clone: The sample has other DNA sequences that encode this CDR3 too. This chain joins TRBV5-1 and TRBJ2-7, with D possibly TRBD1 on 5 matching bases. Trimming removed 5 bases from V and 0 bases from J, with 12 bases in between. This CDR3 has 14 residues. CDR1 is SGHRS, CDR2 YFSETQ, per germline. CDR3: CASSLGAGSYEQYF. The CDR3 nucleotides are TGCGCCAGCAGTTTAGGGGCCGGCTCCTACGAGCAGTACTTC.

This sequence joins TRBV10-3 and TRBJ2-1; D unresolved. CDR3 length: 12 residues. The germline V gene has CDR1 ENHRY and CDR2 SYGVKD. Trimming pared 4 bases from V and 4 bases from J, leaving 5 bases between. DNA for the CDR3: TGTGCCATCAGTGGGCAGTACAATGAGCAGTTCTTC. Protein sequence: CAISGQYNEQFF.